The present entry profiles one T cell receptor beta chain with its context. This CDR3 is built from 15 residues. CDR1 and CDR2 (germline): SEHNR, FQNEAQ (reference sequence). Trimming left V 1 base short and J 1 base short, with 10 bases between. The sample is drawn from a study of blood T cell repertoires in COVID-19. About the research overall: The United States, Italy and Spain provided the acute and convalescent COVID-19 samples.

Produced via immunoSEQ multiplex PCR; TCRdb's table is partial and in-frame only. The sample yields around 260,000 clones, approximately 90% seen once. Participant age was roughly 18 to 90 years, and participants resided in about two dozen US areas. Participants reported their clinical history, and cohort assignment relied on those reports. Symptom resolution, clearance, or two negative PCRs marked donors in Cohort 3 as recovered. The V gene is TRBV7-9, the J gene TRBJ2-5; D remains ambiguous. The TCR was taken from a woman aged 25 to 39 who had recovered from COVID-19. The sequencing input was PBMCs or T cells enriched from blood (not recorded which). The CDR3 coding sequence is TGTGCCAGCAGCTTAGTGGGCAATTTCCAAGAGACCCAGTACTTC. Amino acids: CASSLVGNFQETQYF.